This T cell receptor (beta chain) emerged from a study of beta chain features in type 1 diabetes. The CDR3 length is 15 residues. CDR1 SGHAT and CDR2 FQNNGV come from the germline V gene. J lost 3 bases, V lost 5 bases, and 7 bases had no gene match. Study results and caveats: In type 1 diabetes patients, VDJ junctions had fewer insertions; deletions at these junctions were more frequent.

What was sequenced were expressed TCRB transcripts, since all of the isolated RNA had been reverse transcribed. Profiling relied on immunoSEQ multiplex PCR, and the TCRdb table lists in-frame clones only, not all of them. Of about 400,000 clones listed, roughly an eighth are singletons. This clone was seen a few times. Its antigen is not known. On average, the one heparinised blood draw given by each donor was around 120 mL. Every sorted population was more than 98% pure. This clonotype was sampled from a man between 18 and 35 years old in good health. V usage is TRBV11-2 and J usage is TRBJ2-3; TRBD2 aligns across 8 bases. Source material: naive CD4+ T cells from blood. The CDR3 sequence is CASSNDGLATDTQYF. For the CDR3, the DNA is TGTGCCAGCAGCAACGACGGACTAGCTACAGATACGCAGTATTTT. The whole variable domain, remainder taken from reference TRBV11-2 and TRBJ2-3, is EAGVAQSPRYKIIEKRQSVAFWCNPISGHATLYWYQQILGQGPKLLIQFQNNGVVDDSQLPKDRFSAERLKGVDSTLKIQPAKLEDSAVYLCASSNDGLATDTQYFGPGTRLTVL.